Listed below are T cell receptor beta chains from one sample, sequenced in a study of tumor-infiltrating lymphocytes in primary liver carcinoma. TCRdb re-derived calls from the multiplex PCR reads in MiXCR, one entry per CDR3 protein. The table includes approximately 210,000 distinct CDR3 sequences, 65% detected once. Material for sequencing was peripheral blood. The receptors shown here come from a woman in her fifties or sixties with primary liver carcinoma and hepatitis B virus infection. Both conserved end residues are part of each CDR3. Fields, in order: D gene, J gene, clone size, V gene, CDR3 DNA, CDR3 protein. D genes are given only for firm matches. Clone size, where shown, is once, few, many, or a class for clones that have expanded.

>TRBD1|TRBJ1-2|.|TRBV30
TGTGCCTTGCGGACAGGGAGAAGGTATGGCTACACCTTC
CALRTGRRYGYTF
>.|TRBJ2-1|.|TRBV11-2
TGTGCAAGCGGCCCGGGGACAAGCTCCTACAATGAGCAGTTCTTC
CASGPGTSSYNEQFF
>.|TRBJ1-1|.|TRBV11-2
TGTGCCAGCAGCTTACCGGTGAGTAACATTGAAGCTTTCTTT
CASSLPVSNIEAFF
>.|TRBJ2-1|few|TRBV7-3
TGTGCTAGCAGCCCCGGTGGGGGGGCGATGTCCTACAATGAGCAGTTCTTC
CASSPGGGAMSYNEQFF
>TRBD2|TRBJ2-1|.|TRBV24-1
TGTGCCACCAGTGATGGGACTAGCGGTACGCCTTACAATGAGCAGTTCTTC
CATSDGTSGTPYNEQFF
>.|TRBJ2-4|.|TRBV30
TGTGCCTGGAGTGTTGGGGGCCTAGCCAAAAACATTCAGTATTTC
CAWSVGGLAKNIQYF
>TRBD2|TRBJ2-7|.|TRBV29-1
TGCAGCGTTTCTCGACTAGCGGGAGAGGGGGAGCAGTACTTC
CSVSRLAGEGEQYF
>.|TRBJ2-7|.|TRBV5-1
TGCGCCAGCAGCTCAGGGTTGAGGCCTTACGAGCAGTACTTC
CASSSGLRPYEQYF
>.|TRBJ2-5|.|TRBV7-9
TGTGCCAGCAGCCCCGAGGTGGACGGGGCGACCCAGTACTTC
CASSPEVDGATQYF
>.|TRBJ2-1|.|TRBV11-2
TGTGCCAGCAGCCTTCCTTCGGGACCCTCATACAATGAGCAGTTCTTC
CASSLPSGPSYNEQFF
>.|TRBJ2-7|.|TRBV7-9
TGTGTCAGCAGCCCCCCGGCAACGCTCGCCGAGCAGTACTTC
CVSSPPATLAEQYF
>.|TRBJ1-2|.|TRBV6-1
TGTGCCAGCAGTGAAATTCGGGATAACTATGGCTACACCTTC
CASSEIRDNYGYTF
>.|TRBJ1-4|.|TRBV5-1
TGCGCCAGCAGCCTCGGTGCGATGGGAACTAATGAAAAACTGTTTTTT
CASSLGAMGTNEKLFF
>TRBD2|TRBJ2-1|many|TRBV5-1
TGCGCCAGCAGCCCCGGGACTAGCGGGACCGGTGAGCAGTTCTTC
CASSPGTSGTGEQFF
>.|TRBJ2-2|many|TRBV28
TGTGCCAGCAGTTTACTATCAGGGACCCTAAACACCGGGGAGCTGTTTTTT
CASSLLSGTLNTGELFF
>.|TRBJ2-7|.|TRBV7-9
TGTGCCAGCAGTCCAGTCGGGACTCTCCAAAAAGAGCAGTACTTC
CASSPVGTLQKEQYF
>.|TRBJ2-2|.|TRBV11-3
TGTGCCAGTAGCTTAGGGGTAGCGTCCAACATCGGGGAGCTGTTTTTT
CASSLGVASNIGELFF
>.|TRBJ2-5|.|TRBV11-2
TGTGCCAGCAGCCCTGGTGGGGGAGAGACTCAGTACTTC
CASSPGGGETQYF
>.|TRBJ2-7|.|TRBV11-2
.
CASRPRWGDGSYERYF
>.|TRBJ1-3|.|TRBV29-1
TGCAGTGTTGAAGATACAGACACCACATATTTT
CSVEDTDTTYF
>.|TRBJ1-2|.|TRBV10-3
TGTGCCATCAGTGAGTCAGTCAGCTATGGCTACACCTTC
CAISESVSYGYTF
>.|TRBJ2-4|.|TRBV7-9
TGTGCCAGCAGCCCACTGGCAGGGCACCAAAACATTCAGTACTTC
CASSPLAGHQNIQYF
>.|TRBJ1-5|once|TRBV11-2
TGTGCCAGCGGGAAGGAACTGAATCAGCCCCAGCATTTC
CASGKELNQPQHF
>.|TRBJ1-5|once|TRBV6-6
TGTGCCAGCAGCTTCAGACAGGCCAGCAATCAGCCCCAGCATTTT
CASSFRQASNQPQHF
>.|TRBJ1-1|.|TRBV28
TGTGCCAGCCGTCTTAAAGTCACTGAAGCTTTCTTT
CASRLKVTEAFF
>.|TRBJ2-1|few|TRBV28
TGTGCCAGCAGTTTAGGAGGCGGTGCCTACAATGAGCAGTTCTTC
CASSLGGGAYNEQFF
>.|TRBJ2-2|many|TRBV5-1
TGCGCCAGCAGGCCCGGGAGTCAAGCCGGGGAGCTGTTTTTT
CASRPGSQAGELFF
>.|TRBJ2-1|.|TRBV11-2
TGTGCCAGCAGCTTAGATCAGGGGACTACCCACAATGAGCAGTTCTTC
CASSLDQGTTHNEQFF
>TRBD2|TRBJ2-7|.|TRBV19
TGTGCCAGTAGCCTCGTTGGGACTAGCGGGATCGGGGCCGAGCAGTACTTC
CASSLVGTSGIGAEQYF
>.|TRBJ1-1|once|TRBV12-3/TRBV12-4
TGTGCCAGCAGCCACGGGGGGCCCGTCGCTGAAGCTTCCTTT
CASSHGGPVAEASF
>.|TRBJ2-6|many|TRBV12-3/TRBV12-4
TGTGCCAGCAGCCCCCTTGTGACTGGGGCCAACGTCCTGACTTTC
CASSPLVTGANVLTF
>TRBD2|TRBJ2-1|.|TRBV7-8
TGTGCCAGCAGCTCCCCGGGACTAGCGGGCCCGAGGAATGAGCAGTTCTTC
CASSSPGLAGPRNEQFF
>.|TRBJ2-5|.|TRBV19
TGTGCCAGTACATCTGGCAGAGAAGAGACCCAGTACTTC
CASTSGREETQYF
>TRBD1|TRBJ2-7|.|TRBV11-3
TGTGCCAGCAGCTTCCCGGAACAGGGGGCTTACAAGCAGTACTTC
CASSFPEQGAYKQYF
>TRBD1|TRBJ2-2|.|TRBV12-3/TRBV12-4
TGTGCCAGCAGTTTCCTACAGGGGGCACACCGGGGGCTGTTTTTT
CASSFLQGAHRGLFF
>.|TRBJ1-6|many|TRBV6-6
TGTGCCAGCAGTCAGCCCTCCTATAATTCACCCCTCCACTTT
CASSQPSYNSPLHF
>.|TRBJ2-2|.|TRBV29-1
TGCAGCGTTTCGGGGGTAGTGAGTACCGGGGAGCTGTTTTTT
CSVSGVVSTGELFF
>.|TRBJ2-7|.|TRBV4-1
TGCGCCAGCAGCCACCCCGAAGAAGGGAGGAAAGAGCAGTACTTC
CASSHPEEGRKEQYF
>.|TRBJ1-2|.|TRBV28
TGTGCCAGCAGTTGGACTTGGGGGGGCTACACCTTC
CASSWTWGGYTF
>.|TRBJ2-5|many|TRBV12-3/TRBV12-4
TGTGCCAGCACTGCAGGGGAATCCCAAGAGACCCAGTACTTC
CASTAGESQETQYF
>.|TRBJ2-7|few|TRBV11-2
TGTGCTAGCAGCCATACTAGGTTCTACGAGCAGTACTTC
CASSHTRFYEQYF
>TRBD1|TRBJ2-7|many|TRBV6-5
TGTGCCAGCAGTCTTACCTCGACAGGGAATAAGCAGTACTTC
CASSLTSTGNKQYF
>.|TRBJ2-7|few|TRBV28
TGTGCCAGCAGGATCGGACAGAACTACGAGCAGTACTTC
CASRIGQNYEQYF
>TRBD1|TRBJ1-2|few|TRBV7-3
TGTGCCAGCAGCTCCGGACAGGGGGGCTACACCTTC
CASSSGQGGYTF
>.|TRBJ2-3|few|TRBV6-4
TGTGCCAGCAGTGAGCATCCGGGTTCAGGAGATACGCAGTATTTT
CASSEHPGSGDTQYF
>TRBD1|TRBJ2-7|.|TRBV11-2
TGTACCAGCAGCTTTTGGGACAGGTACGAGCGGTACTTC
CTSSFWDRYERYF
>.|TRBJ2-7|.|TRBV12-5
TGTGCTAGTGGTTTGATAATGGGGGACCCGACCTACGAGCAGTACTTC
CASGLIMGDPTYEQYF
>TRBD2|TRBJ2-7|.|TRBV11-2
TGTGCCAGCAGCGGACCGGGACTACCGGGACTCCCTTCCTACGAGCAGTACTTC
CASSGPGLPGLPSYEQYF
>TRBD2|TRBJ2-3|.|TRBV11-2
TGTGCCAGCAGCTTAGAAGGTAGCGGGGCATATACGCAGTATTTT
CASSLEGSGAYTQYF
>.|TRBJ1-1|.|TRBV5-6
TGTGCCAGCAGCTCGGCCGGGACCGGGAGGGAAGCTTTCTTT
CASSSAGTGREAFF
>.|TRBJ2-7|.|TRBV29-1
TGCAGCGTGCCTCATGGGATGAGGGCCTACGAGCAGTACTTC
CSVPHGMRAYEQYF
>.|TRBJ1-4|.|TRBV11-2
TGTGCCGGCAGCGATACGAGACATGAAGAAAAACTGTTTTTT
CAGSDTRHEEKLFF
>TRBD2|TRBJ2-1|once|TRBV7-9
TGTGCCAGCAGTTTAAGTAGCGGGAGGGTGAATGAGAAGTTCTTC
CASSLSSGRVNEKFF
>TRBD1|TRBJ2-3|.|TRBV11-1
TGTACCAGCAGCTGGGGACAGGGGGATACAGATACACAGTATTTT
CTSSWGQGDTDTQYF
>TRBD1|TRBJ1-1|.|TRBV14
TGTGCCAGCAGCCAGATAGGACAGGGTATGAACACTGAAGCTTTCTTT
CASSQIGQGMNTEAFF
>.|TRBJ2-1|many|TRBV28
TGTGCCAGCAGCACGACTGATTATTACAATGAGCAGTTCTTC
CASSTTDYYNEQFF
>.|TRBJ2-2|.|TRBV12-5
TGTGATAGTGGTCAGGGCAGAATTAACACCGGGGAGTTGTTTTTT
CDSGQGRINTGELFF
>.|TRBJ2-3|few|TRBV5-1
TGCGCCAGCAGCAGCACAGCGAGCACAGATACGCAGTATTTT
CASSSTASTDTQYF
>.|TRBJ2-1|.|TRBV11-2
TGTGTCAGCAGCTTTACGGGTCTGGGAAATGAGCGGTTCTTC
CVSSFTGLGNERFF